The clone carrying this TCR beta chain was observed a single time. These data come from a study of blood T cell repertoires in COVID-19. The overall study: T cells, B-cell-depleted T cells, or PBMCs provided the cDNA or gDNA that served as material.

Clones were sequenced by immunoSEQ multiplex PCR, and TCRdb holds only the in-frame ones, with some missing. The sample holds 200,000 to 300,000 clones; around 84% are singletons and the top ten take less than 5%. Trimming stripped 0 bases from V and 5 bases from J, with 10 bases between. Germline-derived CDR1 and CDR2 are MGHDK and SYGVNS. The CDR3 runs to 14 residues. This TCR was recovered from a man aged 55 to 70 with acute or convalescent COVID-19. V and J are TRBV25-1 and TRBJ2-5, with D possibly TRBD2 on 6 matching bases. The sample comprised peripheral blood. Here the CDR3 reads CASSEYGGRETQYF. CDR3 DNA: TGTGCCAGCAGTGAATATGGGGGGAGGGAGACCCAGTACTTC.